The entry that follows covers one TCR beta chain sequence. Germline CDR1 reads SEHNR; CDR2 reads FQNEAQ (reference sequence). CDR3 length: 14 amino acids. Unmatched junction bases numbered 6, after V lost 6 bases and J lost 4 bases. The entry originates in a study of blood T cell repertoires in COVID-19. Turning to the study itself: Samples taken during acute and convalescent COVID-19 were collected in the United States, Italy and Spain.

Study processing details: Amplifying reference gene primers gave estimates of nucleated cell counts. Data came from immunoSEQ multiplex PCR; TCRdb stores just in-frame clones and leaves some out. V and J calls and clone size are those listed in that table; D and trimming were worked out from the DNA. This sample has 190,000 or so clones; nearly 90% occur once, and the top ten carry about 0.66%. The V gene is TRBV7-9, the J gene TRBJ2-5, with 9 bases fitting TRBD2. The receptor's source is a man aged 45-65 years with acute or convalescent COVID-19. Sequencing was performed on peripheral blood. The CDR3 DNA follows: TGTGCCAGCAGTTCGCGGGGGGGCCGAGAGACCCAGTACTTC. Translating it yields CASSSRGGRETQYF.